The rows below give T cell receptor beta chains drawn from one sample of a study of synovial regulatory T cells in juvenile arthritis. TCRdb's table, derived via immunoSEQ multiplex PCR, lists solely in-frame clones and lacks some. This sample's clone table lists roughly 960 clones. The source material was Treg cells from blood. These receptors originate from a donor aged 2-35 years with juvenile idiopathic arthritis. The CDR3 runs from the conserved cysteine through the conserved F or W. Each record gives: CDR3 length, J gene, V gene, clone size, CDR3 protein. Where a row states a size, it is once, few, many or the class of an expanded clone; other rows omit it.

cdr3_length: 13; j_call: TRBJ1-2; v_call: TRBV6-1; clone_size: medium-sized; cdr3_aa: CASSEGENYGYTF
cdr3_length: 14; j_call: TRBJ1-1; v_call: TRBV9; clone_size: medium-sized; cdr3_aa: CASSGITGGTEAFF
cdr3_length: 16; j_call: TRBJ2-5; v_call: TRBV6-5; clone_size: NA; cdr3_aa: CASSYGQGPNLETQYF
cdr3_length: 13; j_call: TRBJ2-1; v_call: TRBV4-2; clone_size: medium-sized; cdr3_aa: CASSQVGGNEQFF
cdr3_length: 13; j_call: TRBJ1-5; v_call: TRBV7-2; clone_size: NA; cdr3_aa: CASSFGPNQPQHF
cdr3_length: 17; j_call: TRBJ2-1; v_call: TRBV7-6; clone_size: medium-sized; cdr3_aa: CASSRLGWGGSYNEQFF
cdr3_length: 15; j_call: TRBJ1-4; v_call: TRBV28; clone_size: medium-sized; cdr3_aa: CASSFTGGPNEKLFF
cdr3_length: 15; j_call: TRBJ2-2; v_call: TRBV9; clone_size: medium-sized; cdr3_aa: CASSPGGAGSGELFF
cdr3_length: 19; j_call: TRBJ2-3; v_call: TRBV9; clone_size: NA; cdr3_aa: CASSPKPPGGHWGTDTQYF
cdr3_length: 15; j_call: TRBJ1-4; v_call: TRBV7-9; clone_size: medium-sized; cdr3_aa: CASSFFSRANEKLFF
cdr3_length: 15; j_call: TRBJ1-3; v_call: TRBV5-8; clone_size: large; cdr3_aa: CASSLDRSSGNTIYF
cdr3_length: 16; j_call: TRBJ2-5; v_call: TRBV30; clone_size: medium-sized; cdr3_aa: CAWTGRREWKEETQYF
cdr3_length: 15; j_call: TRBJ2-3; v_call: TRBV2; clone_size: medium-sized; cdr3_aa: CASEGLAGAADTQYF
cdr3_length: 14; j_call: TRBJ1-1; v_call: TRBV11-1; clone_size: medium-sized; cdr3_aa: CASSPVTAGLEAFF
cdr3_length: 14; j_call: TRBJ2-6; v_call: TRBV5-1; clone_size: large; cdr3_aa: CASSLGAGANVLTF
cdr3_length: 16; j_call: TRBJ2-3; v_call: TRBV7-2; clone_size: NA; cdr3_aa: CASSPVGGVGTDTQYF
cdr3_length: 17; j_call: TRBJ1-4; v_call: TRBV19; clone_size: NA; cdr3_aa: CASSINIWTGLNEKLFF
cdr3_length: 14; j_call: TRBJ2-7; v_call: TRBV6-6; clone_size: medium-sized; cdr3_aa: CASSYGQSSYEQYF